This T cell receptor (beta chain) was captured by sequencing in a study of OX40 agonist ivuxolimab in advanced cancers. Across the study: An agonistic anti-OX40 (CD134) antibody, ivuxolimab, was used to treat the patients.

Profiled with immunoSEQ multiplex PCR; TCRdb holds only in-frame clones, not every one. Here the sample spans roughly 80,000 clones, approximately 87% being singletons. This CDR3 has 14 amino acids. Germline V gene data show CDR1 as SEHNR and CDR2 as FQNEAQ (reference sequence). V was shortened by 0 bases and J by 5 bases, with 9 bases between the two germline ends. The material was CD4+ or CD8+ T cells sorted from blood, obtained in a trial of the OX40 agonist ivuxolimab. The receptor was derived from an adult with an advanced solid tumor such as melanoma, head and neck, liver or kidney cancer. J is TRBJ2-3 and V is TRBV7-9, with D hard to call. CDR3 amino acids: CASSLAAWGDTQYF. The CDR3 nucleotides read TGTGCCAGCAGCTTAGCGGCCTGGGGAGATACGCAGTATTTT. The entire variable domain, with the rest obtained from reference TRBV7-9 and TRBJ2-3, is as follows: DTGVSQNPRHKITKRGQNVTFRCDPISEHNRLYWYRQTLGQGPEFLTYFQNEAQLEKSRLLSDRFSAERPKGSFSTLEIQRTEQGDSAMYLCASSLAAWGDTQYFGPGTRLTVL.